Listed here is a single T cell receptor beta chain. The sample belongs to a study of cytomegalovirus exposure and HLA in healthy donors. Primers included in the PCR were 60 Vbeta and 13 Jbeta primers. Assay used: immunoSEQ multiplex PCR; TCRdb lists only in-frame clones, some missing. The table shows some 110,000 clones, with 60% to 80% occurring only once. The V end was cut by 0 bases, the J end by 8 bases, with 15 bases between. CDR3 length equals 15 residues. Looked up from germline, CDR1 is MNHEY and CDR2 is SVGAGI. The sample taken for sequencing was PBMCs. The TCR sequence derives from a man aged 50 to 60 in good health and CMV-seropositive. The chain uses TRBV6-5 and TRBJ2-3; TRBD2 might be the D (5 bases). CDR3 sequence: CASSYSSEGSGTQYF. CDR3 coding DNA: TGTGCCAGCAGTTACTCTAGCGAAGGGTCCGGTACGCAGTATTTT.